The table lists the clone carrying this TCR beta chain with many counts. Its specificity is not known. Original processing notes: TCRs per sample had a median of approximately 100,000 and ranged from about 23,224 to 700,000. TCRdb reprocessed the RACE reads via MiXCR and lists one record per CDR3 protein. In this record, the V and J calls reflect TCRdb's handling and not the investigators' own analysis. Among tens of thousands of distinct CDR3 sequences listed, around 6.4% were seen once. The time point denotes: patch test 1, 2 weeks after DPC sensitization. Treatment defined: therapeutic diphenylcyclopropenone sensitization with weekly scalp DPC. RNA extraction used unfractionated whole blood as the source of total RNA. This entry is derived from a study of human T cells and chemical hapten exposure. Broader study findings: A positive correlation with patch test score was found for PT1 expanded TCR counts.

This CDR3 region has 14 residues. Trimming shortened V by 1 base and J by 0 bases, and 6 bases separated the two germline ends. From germline, CDR1 is SEHNR and CDR2 FQNEAQ (reference sequence). The input for sequencing was whole blood, taken in connection with sensitization to the hapten diphenylcyclopropenone (DPC). This receptor was identified in a woman in her thirties with alopecia areata. Some clones in this sample may be carry-over from other donors' samples. This chain links TRBV7-9 with TRBJ1-1; D gene unclear. CDR3 coding DNA: TGTGCCAGCAGCTTAGGGCAGGTGAACACTGAAGCTTTCTTT. This sequence encodes CASSLGQVNTEAFF.